One sample yielded the 10 T cell receptor beta chains listed below, sequenced in a study of cytomegalovirus exposure and HLA in healthy donors. The PCR made use of 60 Vbeta and 13 Jbeta primers. The assay was immunoSEQ multiplex PCR, and TCRdb's table has in-frame clones only and misses some. The table records fewer than 90,000 clones, approximately 79% of them present only once. The sample taken for sequencing was PBMCs. These receptors were taken from a female donor in good health and CMV-seronegative.

The chain couples TRBV5-1 to TRBJ2-7; 7 bases fit TRBD1. V was clipped by 2 bases and J by 6 bases; unmatched bases: 5. The CDR3 consists of 13 residues. CDR1 is SGHRS and CDR2 is YFSETQ in the germline V gene. This CDR3 reads CASSLGQEGEQYF. For the CDR3, the DNA is TGCGCCAGCAGCTTAGGACAGGAAGGCGAGCAGTACTTC.

The J gene is TRBJ1-6, the V gene TRBV7-9; D is unresolved. V shed 1 base and J shed 3 bases, with 7 bases lying between them. The CDR3 is 15 residues long. The germline gives CDR1 SEHNR, CDR2 FQNEAQ (reference sequence). The DNA of the CDR3 is TGTGCCAGCAGCTTAGACCGGGGCTATAATTCACCCCTCCACTTT. The encoded protein is CASSLDRGYNSPLHF. Full variable domain (rest looked up from reference TRBV7-9 and TRBJ1-6): DTGVSQNPRHKITKRGQNVTFRCDPISEHNRLYWYRQTLGQGPEFLTYFQNEAQLEKSRLLSDRFSAERPKGSFSTLEIQRTEQGDSAMYLCASSLDRGYNSPLHFGNGTRLTVT.

The genes are TRBV28 and TRBJ1-1; 8 bases agree with TRBD1. CDR1 is MDHEN, CDR2 SYDVKM, per germline. Trimming took 6 bases from V and 7 from J; bases not matched to a gene: 7. The CDR3 covers 13 residues. CDR3 protein: CASSSGQGSEAFF. CDR3 DNA sequence: TGTGCCAGCAGCTCCGGACAGGGAAGTGAAGCTTTCTTT.

The CDR3 here is CAWSVSFGYTF. In nucleotides, the CDR3 is TGTGCCTGGAGTGTCTCTTTTGGCTACACCTTC. The V gene is TRBV30, the J gene TRBJ1-2, with D unresolved. The CDR3 covers 11 residues. V was pared by 0 bases and J by 7 bases, with 6 bases between. CDR1 and CDR2 from the germline V gene are GTSNPN and SVGIG (reference sequence).

The chain links TRBV28 to TRBJ1-6; 9 bases are shared with TRBD1. After removal of 5 bases from V and 5 bases from J, the junction contained 7 bases not matched to a gene. This CDR3 contains 16 residues. Germline CDR1 MDHEN, CDR2 SYDVKM. The CDR3 bases are TGTGCCAGCAGTCCGCTAGGACAGGGGAATAATTCACCCCTCCACTTT. Encoded protein: CASSPLGQGNNSPLHF.

The genes are TRBV11-1 and TRBJ2-2, with unresolved D. Germline V gene lookup returns CDR1 SGHAT and CDR2 FQDESV (reference sequence). V dropped 5 bases and J dropped 7 bases, with 11 bases sitting between them. The CDR3 has 13 amino acids. CDR3 region: CASSLDLYGELFF. The CDR3 nucleotides read TGTGCCAGCAGCCTAGACTTATACGGGGAGCTGTTTTTT.

This clone was recorded a few times. V gene TRBV5-6 combines with J gene TRBJ1-1; D is unclear. Trimming took off 4 bases at V and 1 base at J, with 8 bases between the two ends. The germline V gene has CDR1 SGHDT and CDR2 YYEEEE. The CDR3 is 13 residues long. CDR3 in DNA: TGTGCCAGCAGCGCCCGACAGAACACTGAAGCTTTCTTT. The encoded protein is CASSARQNTEAFF.

The chain has TRBV13 and TRBJ2-7; D not certain. Germline V gives CDR1 PRHDT, CDR2 FYEKMQ (reference sequence). The CDR3 extends over 13 amino acids. The V and J ends lost 3 bases and 3 bases respectively, with 9 bases between them. The CDR3 sequence is CASSFSGGYEQYF. The DNA of the CDR3 is TGTGCCAGCAGCTTCAGTGGTGGCTACGAGCAGTACTTC.

The J gene is TRBJ1-2, the V gene TRBV28; D unclear. From germline, CDR1 is MDHEN and CDR2 SYDVKM. The CDR3 consists of 13 residues. Trimming took off 5 bases at V and 3 bases at J, with 10 bases between the two ends. The CDR3: CASSIGKDYGYTF. The CDR3 DNA reads TGTGCCAGCAGTATCGGGAAAGACTATGGCTACACCTTC.

The rearrangement joins TRBV5-1 to TRBJ2-1; 9 bases match TRBD2. Germline CDR1 SGHRS, CDR2 YFSETQ. The CDR3 is made up of 14 amino acids. V trimming: 4 bases; J trimming: 5 bases; junction bases outside the gene matches: 4. The CDR3, as DNA: TGCGCCAGCAGCCCGGTAGCGGGAGACAATGAGCAGTTCTTC. Protein: CASSPVAGDNEQFF.